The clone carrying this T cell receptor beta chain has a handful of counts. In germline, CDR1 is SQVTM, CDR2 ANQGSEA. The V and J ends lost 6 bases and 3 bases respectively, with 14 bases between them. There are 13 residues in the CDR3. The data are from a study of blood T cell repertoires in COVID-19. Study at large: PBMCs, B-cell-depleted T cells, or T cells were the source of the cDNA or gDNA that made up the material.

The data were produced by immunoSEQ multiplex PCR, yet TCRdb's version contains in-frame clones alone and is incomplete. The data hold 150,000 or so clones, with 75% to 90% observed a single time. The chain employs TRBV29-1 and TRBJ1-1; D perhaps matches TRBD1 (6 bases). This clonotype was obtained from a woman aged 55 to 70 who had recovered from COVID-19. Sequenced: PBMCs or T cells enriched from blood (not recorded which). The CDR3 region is CSVATGRDTEAFF. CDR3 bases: TGCAGCGTCGCCACAGGGAGGGACACTGAAGCTTTCTTT.